Listed below are T cell receptor beta chains from one sample, sequenced in a study of CD8+ T cells in alopecia areata. Clones were sequenced by immunoSEQ multiplex PCR, and TCRdb holds only the in-frame ones, with some missing. The sample yields about 190,000 clones, about 60% seen once. The starting material was CD4+ T cells sorted from blood, obtained at week 4, from a patient treated with tofacitinib. The source of these receptors is a human donor with alopecia areata. Each CDR3 is given with its conserved first and last residue. D genes are given only for firm matches. A clone size is listed for some rows: how often the clone was seen (once, few, many), or a class if it is expanded.

13	TRBV2	.	TRBJ2-7	.	CASSARGSGLLYF	TGTGCCAGCAGTGCCCGGGGTAGCGGACTACTGTACTTC
11	TRBV20-1	.	TRBJ1-2	.	CSARYTTGYTF	TGCAGTGCTAGGTACACGACGGGCTACACCTTC
15	TRBV30	.	TRBJ2-7	.	CAWSLLGGTLGEQYF	TGTGCCTGGAGTTTGCTCGGCGGAACCCTTGGCGAGCAGTACTTC
13	TRBV27	.	TRBJ1-2	once	CAGGGSRMYGYTF	TGTGCCGGCGGGGGGTCCAGAATGTATGGCTACACCTTC
14	TRBV6-6	.	TRBJ1-2	.	CASHLTGQVYGYTF	TGTGCCAGCCACCTCACCGGGCAGGTCTATGGCTACACCTTC
12	TRBV7-2	TRBD1	TRBJ1-1	few	CASSFRGAEAFF	TGTGCCAGCAGCTTCAGGGGGGCTGAAGCTTTCTTT
14	TRBV7-9	.	TRBJ2-7	.	CASSPGTVPYEQYF	TGTGCCAGCAGCCCCGGGACCGTACCCTACGAGCAGTACTTC
16	TRBV30	.	TRBJ2-1	.	CAWSVVNWEQGNEQFF	TGTGCCTGGAGTGTAGTTAACTGGGAGCAGGGGAATGAGCAGTTCTTC
17	TRBV10-3	TRBD2	TRBJ2-2	once	CAITGTSGRATTGELFF	TGTGCCATCACTGGGACTAGCGGGAGGGCCACCACCGGGGAGCTGTTTTTT
14	TRBV2	.	TRBJ2-2	.	CASSEGGGTGELFF	TGTGCCAGCAGTGAGGGGGGCGGAACCGGGGAGCTGTTTTTT
12	TRBV5-1	.	TRBJ2-7	.	CASSGQSYEQYF	TGCGCCAGCAGCGGCCAGAGCTACGAGCAGTACTTC
18	TRBV13	TRBD2	TRBJ2-1	.	CASSLGRGSGMSYNEQFF	TGTGCCAGCAGCTTAGGCCGGGGAAGCGGGATGTCCTACAATGAGCAGTTCTTC
14	TRBV7-2	TRBD2	TRBJ2-7	.	CASSRLAVIYEQYF	TGTGCCAGCAGCAGACTAGCGGTAATCTACGAGCAGTACTTC
14	TRBV7-2	TRBD1	TRBJ2-7	.	CASSKSGQGYEQYF	TGTGCCAGCAGCAAATCGGGACAGGGCTACGAGCAGTACTTC
18	TRBV7-2	.	TRBJ2-7	.	CASSLVGSETLSSYEQYF	TGTGCCAGCAGCTTAGTGGGTAGCGAGACTTTGAGCTCCTACGAGCAGTACTTC
10	TRBV20-1	.	TRBJ2-5	.	CSASSETQYF	TGCAGTGCCTCCTCAGAGACCCAGTACTTC
17	TRBV7-2	TRBD2	TRBJ2-7	.	CASSLGTSGGGRYEQYF	TGTGCCAGCAGCCTCGGGACTAGCGGAGGAGGGCGGTACGAGCAGTACTTC
17	TRBV19	.	TRBJ2-6	.	CASSSQPYSSGANVLTF	TGTGCCAGTAGTTCCCAGCCGTATAGCTCTGGGGCCAACGTCCTGACTTTC
16	TRBV27	TRBD1	TRBJ2-6	.	CASGGQSRSGANVLTF	TGTGCCAGCGGGGGACAGAGCCGCTCTGGGGCCAACGTCCTGACTTTC
14	TRBV28	.	TRBJ1-1	once	CASSLVATGHEAFF	TGTGCCAGCAGTTTAGTGGCAACAGGGCATGAAGCTTTCTTT
13	TRBV5-6	.	TRBJ2-7	.	CASSPGVSYEQYF	TGTGCCAGCAGCCCTGGAGTATCCTACGAGCAGTACTTC
13	TRBV13	.	TRBJ2-2	.	CASSQLVPGELFF	TGTGCCAGCAGTCAACTAGTTCCCGGGGAGCTGTTTTTT
14	TRBV29-1	.	TRBJ2-7	few	CSVEARDFSTEQYF	TGCAGCGTTGAAGCCCGGGACTTCAGCACCGAGCAGTACTTC
15	TRBV30	.	TRBJ1-2	.	CAWSTNRAANYGYTF	TGTGCCTGGAGTACCAATAGGGCAGCTAACTATGGCTACACCTTC
15	TRBV7-2	.	TRBJ1-3	.	CASSTHRGSGNTIYF	TGTGCCAGCAGCACCCATCGGGGCTCTGGAAACACCATATATTTT
14	TRBV7-8	TRBD2	TRBJ2-1	.	CASSLVPGRDEQFF	TGTGCCAGCAGCTTAGTACCAGGGAGGGATGAGCAGTTCTTC
16	TRBV28	.	TRBJ2-4	few	CASSPSGVPGGNIQYF	TGTGCCAGCAGCCCTTCCGGAGTGCCCGGGGGAAACATTCAGTACTTC
15	TRBV30	TRBD1	TRBJ1-2	.	CAWSAGQGARATYTF	TGTGCCTGGAGTGCGGGACAGGGGGCGCGTGCAACCTACACCTTC
12	TRBV7-3	.	TRBJ2-2	.	CASSRIPGELFF	TGTGCCAGCAGCCGGATTCCGGGGGAGCTGTTTTTT
13	TRBV29-1	TRBD1	TRBJ2-7	.	CSVEATGSYEQYF	TGCAGCGTTGAAGCGACAGGGTCCTACGAGCAGTACTTC
16	TRBV13	.	TRBJ2-7	.	CASSLSVGGLSYEQYF	TGTGCCAGCAGCTTATCGGTGGGGGGCCTTTCCTACGAGCAGTACTTC
12	TRBV19	.	TRBJ1-2	.	CASSPAGGGYTF	TGTGCCAGTAGTCCGGCCGGAGGTGGCTACACCTTC
15	TRBV29-1	TRBD2	TRBJ2-7	few	CSVRRPSGRTYEQYF	TGCAGCGTCCGACGGCCTAGCGGGAGGACCTACGAGCAGTACTTC
11	TRBV23-1	.	TRBJ1-1	few	CASSLFTGAFF	TGCGCCAGCAGTCTTTTTACTGGCGCTTTCTTT
13	TRBV30	TRBD1	TRBJ1-1	.	CAGMTGRNTEAFF	TGTGCCGGGATGACAGGGAGGAACACTGAAGCTTTCTTT
14	TRBV10-3	.	TRBJ2-3	few	CAIRPEVGTDTQYF	TGTGCCATCAGGCCGGAGGTTGGGACAGATACGCAGTATTTT
12	TRBV29-1	TRBD2	TRBJ2-1	.	CSWGRAANEQFF	TGCAGCTGGGGGAGGGCCGCAAATGAGCAGTTCTTC
15	TRBV10-3	TRBD1	TRBJ1-3	.	CAISLGQGNGNTIYF	TGTGCCATCAGTCTTGGACAGGGGAATGGAAACACCATATATTTT
15	TRBV5-6	.	TRBJ1-2	.	CASSLTDTFNYGYTF	TGTGCCAGCAGCCTGACAGACACCTTTAACTATGGCTACACCTTC
14	TRBV11-2	.	TRBJ2-3	few	CASSSPGGRDTQYF	TGTGCCAGCAGCTCGCCCGGAGGGAGAGATACGCAGTATTTT
15	TRBV29-1	.	TRBJ2-3	.	CSVQAGTDPTDTQYF	TGCAGCGTGCAGGCCGGGACCGATCCCACAGATACGCAGTATTTT
13	TRBV14	.	TRBJ1-4	.	CANPIRPREKLFF	TGTGCCAACCCGATCCGGCCGAGGGAAAAACTGTTTTTT
14	TRBV29-1	TRBD1	TRBJ2-5	.	CSVERTGEEETQYF	TGCAGCGTTGAAAGGACAGGGGAGGAAGAGACCCAGTACTTC
18	TRBV27	.	TRBJ2-6	.	CASSHQGGGRFGANVLTF	TGTGCCAGCAGTCACCAGGGGGGAGGGAGGTTTGGGGCCAACGTCCTGACTTTC
17	TRBV4-2	TRBD2	TRBJ2-1	.	CASSQDLASGRVDEQFF	TGTGCCAGCAGCCAAGATCTGGCTAGCGGGAGGGTCGATGAGCAGTTCTTC
13	TRBV28	TRBD1	TRBJ1-1	few	CASRGQLNTEAFF	TGTGCCAGCAGGGGACAGTTGAACACTGAAGCTTTCTTT
16	TRBV18	TRBD2	TRBJ2-5	.	CASSPRASGLGETQYF	TGTGCCAGCTCACCACGGGCTAGCGGCCTTGGGGAGACCCAGTACTTC
16	TRBV7-8	TRBD2	TRBJ2-7	.	CASSSTGLAGSYEQYF	TGTGCCAGCAGCTCAACGGGACTAGCGGGTTCCTACGAGCAGTACTTC
16	TRBV7-9	TRBD1	TRBJ2-7	.	CASSLFLGQRTYEQYF	TGTGCCAGCAGCTTATTTTTGGGACAGCGAACCTACGAGCAGTACTTC
15	TRBV5-1	TRBD1	TRBJ1-1	.	CASSLAAGGDFSAFF	TGCGCCAGCAGCTTGGCGGCAGGGGGTGATTTTTCGGCTTTCTTT